The next 27 T cell receptor beta chains were all read from a single sample in a study of blood T cell repertoires in COVID-19 (dated by TCRdb to about 2020). Library preparation used the immunoSEQ multiplex PCR assay. Not all clones reach the TCRdb copy of this immuneACCESS table, which keeps in-frame sequences only. Checked studies attribute under half of the gap to unresolved V genes and leave the rest unexplained. This sample lists some 40,000 clones; about nine tenths were detected once. The ten largest clonotypes hold 15% to 19% of the sample. The sample taken for sequencing was peripheral blood. The receptors originated from a woman in her 30s in a cohort sampled during active COVID-19.

The genes are TRBV24-1 and TRBJ1-2, with a tentative D call TRBD1 (5 bases). V lost 3 bases, J lost 5 bases, and 9 bases lay in between. Germline loops: CDR1 KGHDR, CDR2 SFDVKD. The CDR3 length is 13 residues. The CDR3 DNA sequence: TGTGCCACCAGTGATCAGGGATTGTATGGCTACACCTTC. Its protein is CATSDQGLYGYTF.

This clone was observed a few times. The chain uses TRBV6-5 and TRBJ1-4, with 9 bases fitting TRBD1. CDR1 is MNHEY and CDR2 is SVGAGI in the germline V gene. There are 15 residues in the CDR3. The V segment lost 6 bases and the J segment 2 bases; nucleotides outside the gene matches: 4. This CDR3 is CASRRDRATNEKLFF. The CDR3 bases are TGTGCCAGCAGACGGGACAGGGCGACTAATGAAAAACTGTTTTTT.

This chain links TRBV18 with TRBJ2-1, with TRBD2 matching 8 bases. The trim removed 0 bases at V and 0 bases at J, leaving 1 base unmatched. CDR1 and CDR2 from the germline V gene are KGHSH and LQKENI. The CDR3 contains 16 residues. CDR3: CASSPPSGSSYNEQFF. In nucleotides, the CDR3 is TGTGCCAGCTCACCACCGAGCGGGAGCTCCTACAATGAGCAGTTCTTC.

The CDR3 reads CASSWKSKGLGSYGYTF. CDR3 nucleotide sequence: TGTGCCAGCAGCTGGAAGTCGAAAGGCCTAGGGAGCTATGGCTACACCTTC. This chain connects TRBV5-8 to TRBJ1-2; D unresolved. Germline assignment: CDR1 SGHTS and CDR2 YDEGEE. The CDR3 is 17 residues long. Trimming cost V 3 bases and J 4 bases, with 22 bases left between them.

CDR3 residues: CASSVEGQLNTEAFF. The CDR3 DNA sequence: TGTGCCAGCAGTGTTGAGGGACAGCTGAACACTGAAGCTTTCTTT. V gene TRBV2 combines with J gene TRBJ1-1; the match to TRBD1 covers 7 bases. Germline CDR1 SNHLY, CDR2 FYNNEI. J lost 0 bases, V lost 4 bases, and 5 bases had no gene match. CDR3 size: 15 residues.

The chain is built from TRBV29-1 and TRBJ1-4; D gene ambiguous. The CDR3 contains 14 residues. Trimming stripped 5 bases from V and 2 bases from J, with 12 bases between. CDR1 and CDR2 from the germline V gene are SQVTM and ANQGSEA. Written as DNA, the CDR3 is TGCAGCGTTACCAGGTTTGGGACTAATGAAAAACTGTTTTTT. This encodes CSVTRFGTNEKLFF.

This chain joins TRBV7-9 and TRBJ2-7; TRBD2 matches 7 bases. Germline values: CDR1 SEHNR, CDR2 FQNEAQ (reference sequence). V lost 1 base, J lost 2 bases, and 11 bases stayed unmatched. The CDR3 sequence is 17 residues long. The CDR3 region is CASSLEGWGRDTYEQYF. DNA for the CDR3: TGTGCCAGCAGCTTAGAAGGATGGGGGAGGGATACCTACGAGCAGTACTTC. The whole variable domain, filled in from reference TRBV7-9 and TRBJ2-7, reads DTGVSQNPRHKITKRGQNVTFRCDPISEHNRLYWYRQTLGQGPEFLTYFQNEAQLEKSRLLSDRFSAERPKGSFSTLEIQRTEQGDSAMYLCASSLEGWGRDTYEQYFGPGTRLTVT.

The genes are TRBV5-4 and TRBJ2-7; weak D call: TRBD1 (5 bases). CDR1 is SGHNT and CDR2 is YYREEE in the germline V gene (reference sequence). Trimming pared 0 bases from V and 2 bases from J, leaving 15 bases between. CDR3 length equals 16 residues. CDR3 nucleotide sequence: TGTGCCAGCAGCTTGGGTCCCAGGGTGAAGACCTACGAGCAGTACTTC. It encodes CASSLGPRVKTYEQYF.

In its sample, this clone was seen once. J is TRBJ2-7 and V is TRBV28; 10 nucleotides line up with TRBD1. CDR1 is MDHEN, CDR2 SYDVKM, per germline. CDR3 length: 15 amino acids. With 6 bases clipped from V and 4 bases from J, the junction kept 9 bases outside the gene matches. CDR3 in amino acids: CASRFLGTGVYEQYF. The CDR3 DNA sequence: TGTGCCAGCAGATTCCTAGGGACAGGGGTTTACGAGCAGTACTTC.

The chain joins TRBV5-3 to TRBJ2-7; 10 nucleotides line up with TRBD2. TRBV5-3 is placed among ORFs of uncertain function. V was clipped by 2 bases and J by 0 bases; unmatched bases: 5. The CDR3 extends over 16 amino acids. CDR3 sequence: CARSFLTSGSSYEQYF. DNA of the CDR3: TGTGCCAGAAGCTTCCTGACTAGCGGGTCCTCCTACGAGCAGTACTTC.

This chain joins TRBV7-9 and TRBJ1-2, with TRBD1 matching over 7 bases. The CDR3 covers 14 residues. J lost 3 bases, V lost 6 bases, and 7 bases had no gene match. Germline lookup yields CDR1 SEHNR and CDR2 FQNEAQ (reference sequence). CDR3 nucleotides: TGTGCCAGCAGTCGAAAACAGGGGCACTATGGCTACACCTTC. This sequence encodes CASSRKQGHYGYTF.

This sequence joins TRBV3-1 (or the pseudogene TRBV3-2) and TRBJ1-1; 7 bases align to TRBD1. The germline CDR1 and CDR2 sequences are LGHDT and YNNKEL (reference sequence). The CDR3 runs to 15 residues. V shed 6 bases and J 3 bases; nucleotides not matched to a gene: 10. Here the CDR3 reads CASRQTDRAYTEAFF. The CDR3 region has the DNA TGTGCCAGCAGGCAAACAGACAGGGCATACACTGAAGCTTTCTTT.

The rearrangement joins TRBV5-1 to TRBJ2-7, with 9 bases identical to TRBD1. The J segment lost 2 bases and the V segment lost 4 bases, leaving 4 bases of the junction unmatched. The V gene's germline CDR1 is SGHRS and CDR2 YFSETQ. This CDR3 has 14 amino acids. CDR3 bases: TGCGCCAGCAGCGGGACAGGGAGGGCCTACGAGCAGTACTTC. Translation gives CASSGTGRAYEQYF.

The chain is built from TRBV3-1 (or the pseudogene TRBV3-2) and TRBJ2-7; possible D gene TRBD1, 6 bases. The CDR3 is made up of 11 amino acids. Germline V gene data show CDR1 as LGHDT and CDR2 as YNNKEL (reference sequence). Trimming took 5 bases from V and 10 from J, leaving 12 bases between them. This CDR3 is CASSWRQEQYF. CDR3 in DNA: TGTGCCAGCAGCTGGCGACAGGAACAGTACTTC.

This rearrangement joins TRBV6-5 to TRBJ2-1; 8 bases are a match to TRBD1. CDR3 length: 14 amino acids. Germline V gene sequence: CDR1 MNHEY, CDR2 SVGAGI. Trimming at V came to 8 bases and at J to 2 bases, leaving 5 bases not matched to a gene. The CDR3 protein is CASARDRTYNEQFF. For the CDR3, the DNA is TGTGCCAGCGCCCGGGACAGGACCTACAATGAGCAGTTCTTC.

The rearrangement links TRBV4-3 to TRBJ2-7; TRBD2 matches 12 bases. Looked up from germline, CDR1 is LGHNA and CDR2 is YSLEER. This CDR3 has 14 residues. Trimming at V came to 3 bases and at J to 3 bases, leaving 0 bases not matched to a gene. The CDR3, as DNA: TGCGCCAGCAGCCAGGGACTAGCGGGCTACGAGCAGTACTTC. The encoded protein is CASSQGLAGYEQYF.

This chain links TRBV21-1 with TRBJ2-7; TRBD2, the table's D call, was not compared with the DNA. TRBV21-1 is annotated as a pseudogene. This CDR3 is built from 15 residues. The CDR3 spells CASSKENGSSYEQYF. The CDR3 DNA follows: TGTGCCAGCAGCAAAGAGAACGGGAGCTCCTACGAGCAGTACTTC.

This clone came up once. V usage is TRBV6-5 and J usage is TRBJ1-4; no clear D. There are 14 residues in the CDR3. Germline values: CDR1 MNHEY, CDR2 SVGAGI. V lost 6 bases, J lost 3 bases, and 11 bases lay in between. CDR3 residues: CASRLRRSNEKLFF. The CDR3 coding sequence is TGTGCCAGCAGATTAAGGAGATCTAATGAAAAACTGTTTTTT.

V gene TRBV3-1 (or the pseudogene TRBV3-2) combines with J gene TRBJ2-3; 12 positions agree with TRBD2. The CDR3 is 14 amino acids. V gave up 7 bases and J gave up 9 bases; unmatched junction bases: 8. Germline V gene sequence: CDR1 LGHDT, CDR2 YNNKEL (reference sequence). The CDR3, as DNA: TGTGCCAGCACCCCGGGACTAGCGGGCCCAACGCAGTATTTT. Translated, it gives CASTPGLAGPTQYF.

In its sample, this clone was seen once. The gene calls are TRBV27 and TRBJ2-7; no firm D call. V lost 2 bases and J lost 3, with 11 bases in between. The length of the CDR3 is 14 residues. The V gene's germline CDR1 is MNHEY and CDR2 SMNVEV (reference sequence). The CDR3 region has the DNA TGTGCCAGCAGTTTAAGAACAGATTTCTACGAGCAGTACTTC. It encodes CASSLRTDFYEQYF.

V usage is TRBV12-3 or TRBV12-4 and J usage is TRBJ1-2, with a tentative D call TRBD1 (6 bases). This CDR3 is 13 amino acids long. The ends were cut back, 3 bases at V and 7 bases at J, with 12 bases in the middle. The CDR3 region has the DNA TGTGCCAGCAGTTTTGGGGGGGCTGGTGGCTACACCTTC. Amino acids: CASSFGGAGGYTF.

The chain combines TRBV7-5 with TRBJ2-7; the DNA was not compared with TRBD2, the D call given in the table. TRBV7-5 is annotated as a pseudogene. The CDR3 totals 15 residues. The CDR3 is CARSLFGREGHEQYF. DNA for the CDR3: TGTGCCAGAAGCTTGTTTGGGCGGGAGGGCCACGAGCAGTACTTC.

V and J are TRBV5-1 and TRBJ1-1; 10 positions match TRBD1. The V gene end was trimmed by 2 bases and the J gene end by 3 bases; junction bases not matched to a gene: 7. CDR1 is SGHRS and CDR2 is YFSETQ in the germline V gene. The CDR3 spans 16 residues. CDR3 loop: CASSFGTGVVDTEAFF. The CDR3 coding sequence is TGCGCCAGCAGCTTCGGGACAGGGGTCGTAGACACTGAAGCTTTCTTT.

This sequence joins TRBV14 and TRBJ1-1; unclear D gene. The CDR3 covers 15 residues. Germline V CDR1 and CDR2: SGHDN, FVKESK. Trimming left V 1 base short and J 3 bases short, with 12 bases between. CDR3 amino acids: CASSQVLLGDTEAFF. The CDR3 DNA is TGTGCCAGCAGCCAAGTTCTCCTGGGAGACACTGAAGCTTTCTTT.

This rearrangement joins TRBV3-1 (or the pseudogene TRBV3-2) to TRBJ2-5; the match to TRBD2 covers 7 bases. The CDR3 extends over 14 amino acids. Germline V gene data show CDR1 as LGHDT and CDR2 as YNNKEL (reference sequence). The V segment lost 6 bases and the J segment 8 bases; nucleotides outside the gene matches: 12. The CDR3 coding sequence is TGTGCCAGCAGTTTTGATAGCGGGCCGCGAACCCAGTACTTC. This sequence encodes CASSFDSGPRTQYF.

The chain uses TRBV5-6 and TRBJ1-5; D call uncertain. The CDR3 is 13 amino acids. The germline V gene has CDR1 SGHDT and CDR2 YYEEEE. V was pared by 0 bases and J by 7 bases, with 8 bases between. The CDR3 coding sequence is TGTGCCAGCAGCTTGGGAGGGAAACAGCCCCAGCATTTT. This encodes CASSLGGKQPQHF.

This rearrangement joins TRBV11-2 to TRBJ2-5, with TRBD1 identical over 7 bases. This CDR3 region has 17 residues. V trimming: 4 bases; J trimming: 2 bases; junction bases outside the gene matches: 13. Germline assignment: CDR1 SGHAT and CDR2 FQNNGV. The CDR3 loop is CASSWGEGQSNQETQYF. The CDR3 coding sequence is TGTGCCAGCAGCTGGGGTGAGGGACAGTCAAATCAAGAGACCCAGTACTTC.